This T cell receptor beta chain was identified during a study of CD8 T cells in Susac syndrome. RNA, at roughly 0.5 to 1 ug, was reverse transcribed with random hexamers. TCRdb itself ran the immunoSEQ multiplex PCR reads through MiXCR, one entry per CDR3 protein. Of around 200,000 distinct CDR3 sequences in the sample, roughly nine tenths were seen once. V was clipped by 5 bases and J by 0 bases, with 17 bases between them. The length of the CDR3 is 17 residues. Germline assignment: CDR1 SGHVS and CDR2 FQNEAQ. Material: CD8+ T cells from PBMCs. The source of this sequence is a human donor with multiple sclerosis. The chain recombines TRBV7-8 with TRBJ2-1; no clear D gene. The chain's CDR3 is CASSTPRLWVSYNEQFF. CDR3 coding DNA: TGTGCCAGCAGCACACCACGATTGTGGGTCTCCTACAATGAGCAGTTCTTC.